Following are 31 T cell receptor beta chains from one sample sequenced in a study of Tregs in tolerant kidney transplant recipients. Only in-frame clones appear in the TCRdb table, and some are missing; sequencing was by immunoSEQ multiplex PCR. The sample features tens of thousands of clones, with 0.85% in its top ten. Sample: CD4+ T cells from blood, taken before the transplant. Every receptor here comes from a human donor who received a combined kidney and bone marrow transplant.

A remark on this clone: Read sequence stops 3 residues before the CDR3 end, and the germline J gene provides the missing end. This rearrangement joins TRBV18 to TRBJ2-5; a weak D match, TRBD1 (6 bases). Trimming took 5 bases from V and 5 from J, leaving 12 bases between them. Germline lookup yields CDR1 KGHSH and CDR2 LQKENI. This CDR3 is built from 13 residues. The sequenced CDR3 bases are TGTGCCAGCTCAGTACAGGGATCGGAGACC. Translating it yields CASSVQGSET. The full CDR3 sequence reads CASSVQGSETQYF.

The covered CDR3 bases are TGTGCCAGCAGCCCAGCGGGAGGGACAGATACG. Translation gives CASSPAGGTDT. The CDR3 as a whole reads CASSPAGGTDTQYF. The chain carries TRBV4-2 and TRBJ2-3, with TRBD2 matching 10 bases. Sequencing ends 3 residues short of the CDR3 end; the germline J gene provides the rest. The germline CDR1 and CDR2 sequences are LGHNA and YNFKEQ. Losses at the gene ends were 4 bases for V and 3 bases for J; bases not matched to a gene: 1. The CDR3 extends over 14 amino acids.

Concerning this clone itself: The read halts 3 residues ahead of the CDR3 end, with the missing end drawn from the germline J gene. This chain connects TRBV20-1 to TRBJ2-7; D might be TRBD2 (5 bases). V was clipped by 1 base and J by 5 bases, with 18 bases between them. The CDR3 consists of 15 residues. Germline CDR1 and CDR2: DFQATT and SNEGSKA (reference sequence). CDR3 region: CSARGEGRVRDEQYF. CDR3 DNA, as far as it was read: TGCAGTGCTAGAGGTGAAGGGCGGGTAAGAGACGAG.

In the case of this clone: The read falls 3 residues short of the CDR3 end, and the missing part is taken from the germline J gene. The chain combines TRBV18 with TRBJ2-2, with TRBD2 matching over 8 bases. Per the germline V gene, CDR1 is KGHSH and CDR2 is LQKENI. The CDR3 is 15 residues long. V trimming: 6 bases; J trimming: 4 bases; junction bases outside the gene matches: 7. The sequenced CDR3 bases are TGTGCCAGCTCTCTATCGGGGGGGCCCACCGGGGAG. Protein product: CASSLSGGPTGE. The full-length CDR3 reads as CASSLSGGPTGELFF.

A word on this clone: Coverage ceases 3 residues before the CDR3 finishes, and the germline J gene fills in the end. The chain couples TRBV6-2 or TRBV6-3 to TRBJ1-1; unclear D gene. Trimming removed 5 bases from V and 5 bases from J, with 12 bases in between. This CDR3 comprises 13 residues. Germline loops: CDR1 MNHEY, CDR2 SVGEGT. The covered CDR3 bases are TGTGCCAGCAGTCCCCAGGAAGGGACTGAA. Its translation: CASSPQEGTE. The CDR3, in full, reads CASSPQEGTEAFF.

Concerning this clone: The read terminates 3 residues ahead of where the CDR3 ends, so the germline J gene completes it. The chain couples TRBV11-2 to TRBJ1-1, with 7 bases fitting TRBD1. Trimming at V came to 1 base and at J to 4 bases, leaving 6 bases not matched to a gene. This CDR3 has 15 amino acids. Germline loops: CDR1 SGHAT, CDR2 FQNNGV. CDR3 protein: CASSLGSAGGTEAFF. The covered CDR3 bases are TGTGCCAGCAGCTTAGGATCGGCAGGGGGCACTGAA.

Concerning this clone itself: The CDR3 goes on 3 residues after the read ends, and that part is filled in from the germline J gene. This chain links TRBV7-9 with TRBJ2-7, with a possible D match to TRBD2 (6 bases). The CDR3 covers 11 residues. Germline CDR1 reads SEHNR; CDR2 reads FQNEAQ (reference sequence). V lost 10 bases and J 5 bases, leaving 12 bases between the germline ends. The CDR3 DNA, read in part, is TGTGCCACCTCGGAGGGGAACGAG. This codes for CATSEGNE. The CDR3 reads in full as CATSEGNEQYF. Looking up the rest from reference TRBV7-9 and TRBJ2-7 gives the full variable domain: DTGVSQNPRHKITKRGQNVTFRCDPISEHNRLYWYRQTLGQGPEFLTYFQNEAQLEKSRLLSDRFSAERPKGSFSTLEIQRTEQGDSAMYLCATSEGNEQYFGPGTRLTVT.

A word on this clone: The observed sequence ends 3 residues before the CDR3 terminus, with the missing tail filled in from the germline J gene. This chain joins TRBV11-1 and TRBJ2-1; D gene unclear. The ends were cut back, 3 bases at V and 8 bases at J, with 11 bases in the middle. CDR3 length equals 13 residues. Germline-derived CDR1 and CDR2 are SGHAT and FQDESV (reference sequence). The part of the CDR3 DNA that was read is TGTGCCAGCAGCTTGAGTCGGGTCTATGAG. Translating gives CASSLSRVYE. The whole CDR3 is CASSLSRVYEQFF.

Comment on this clone: The observed sequence ends 3 residues before the CDR3 terminus, with the missing tail filled in from the germline J gene. V usage is TRBV7-2 and J usage is TRBJ2-1, with D possibly TRBD2 on 6 matching bases. Per germline, CDR1 SGHTA and CDR2 FQGNSA. V gave up 0 bases and J gave up 9 bases, with 18 bases separating them. CDR3 length: 16 amino acids. Incomplete CDR3 DNA: TGTGCCAGCAGCTTAGCTCCGGGGAGACTAGTACCTGAG. This encodes CASSLAPGRLVPE. The full CDR3 protein is CASSLAPGRLVPEQFF.

A note on this clone: The DNA ends 3 residues before the CDR3 does, and the rest of the CDR3 is filled in from the germline J gene. The chain uses TRBV5-1 and TRBJ2-2; maybe TRBD2 (6 bases). Germline CDR1 is SGHRS and CDR2 is YFSETQ. The CDR3 extends over 17 amino acids. The V and J ends lost 1 base and 1 base respectively, with 14 bases between them. Here the CDR3 reads CASSLTSSTLNTGELFF. CDR3 DNA, as far as it was read: TGCGCCAGCAGCTTGACTAGCTCCACTTTGAACACCGGGGAG.

Turning to this clone: The read terminates 3 residues before the CDR3 end, so the remaining end is supplied by the germline J gene. This chain connects TRBV5-5 to TRBJ1-1; D might be TRBD1 (5 bases). This CDR3 contains 12 residues. The germline V gene encodes CDR1 SGHKS and CDR2 YYEKEE (reference sequence). The CDR3 bases that were read are TGTGCCAGCAGCTCTAATGTGGGGGGA. It is translated as CASSSNVGG. The whole CDR3 reads CASSSNVGGAFF.

For this clone: The read comes to an end 3 residues before the CDR3 does, leaving the germline J gene to fill in the end. The V call is TRBV4-1, the J call TRBJ2-3; 7 bases are shared with TRBD1. This CDR3 region has 17 residues. Germline V lookup: CDR1 MGHRA, CDR2 YSYEKL. The junction had 13 bases not matched to a gene; V was cut back by 2 bases and J by 5 bases. CDR3 sequence reads: CASSQSGQTLRGDTQYF. CDR3 DNA, as far as it was read: TGCGCCAGCAGCCAATCGGGACAGACCTTGCGAGGAGATACG.

As to this clone: The read terminates 3 residues ahead of where the CDR3 ends, so the germline J gene completes it. The rearrangement links TRBV11-3 to TRBJ2-1; 7 bases line up with TRBD1. With V trimmed by 0 bases and J by 9 bases, 8 bases remained unmatched. The CDR3 has 15 amino acids. Looked up from germline, CDR1 is SGHNT and CDR2 is YENEEA. The part of the CDR3 DNA that was read is TGTGCCAGCAGCTTAGATACAGGGGCCTATGGTGAG. Its protein product is CASSLDTGAYGE. The whole CDR3 is CASSLDTGAYGEQFF.

As to this clone: The DNA ends 3 residues before the CDR3 does, and the rest of the CDR3 is filled in from the germline J gene. The V gene is TRBV7-2, the J gene TRBJ2-3; D uncertain. Trimming shortened V by 4 bases and J by 2 bases, and 10 bases separated the two germline ends. This CDR3 contains 14 residues. CDR1 SGHTA and CDR2 FQGNSA come from the germline V gene. The CDR3 loop is CASSSRAPTDTQYF. The sequenced part of the CDR3 DNA is TGTGCCAGCAGCTCTCGCGCTCCCACAGATACG. Using reference TRBV7-2 and TRBJ2-3 for the parts outside the CDR3, the full variable domain is GAGVSQSPSNKVTEKGKDVELRCDPISGHTALYWYRQSLGQGLEFLIYFQGNSAPDKSGLPSDRFSAERTGGSVSTLTIQRTQQEDSAVYLCASSSRAPTDTQYFGPGTRLTVL.

Note on this clone: Read coverage stops 3 residues before the CDR3 terminus; the germline J gene supplies the remainder. The rearrangement uses TRBV5-1 and TRBJ2-5, with 10 nucleotides matching TRBD2. The CDR3 has 18 residues. The J segment lost 5 bases and the V segment lost 1 base, leaving 14 bases of the junction unmatched. Per the germline V gene, CDR1 is SGHRS and CDR2 is YFSETQ. The part of the CDR3 DNA that was read is TGCGCCAGCAGCTTGAAAAGGGCTAGCGGGAGACTTGAGGAGACC. It translates to CASSLKRASGRLEET. In full, the CDR3 reads CASSLKRASGRLEETQYF.

Comment on this clone: With the read ending 3 residues before the CDR3 end, the germline J gene is used to fill in that end. The rearrangement joins TRBV7-6 to TRBJ2-1; 8 bases are a match to TRBD2. V was pared by 3 bases and J by 3 bases, with 7 bases of the junction left unmatched. This CDR3 is 16 amino acids long. Germline values: CDR1 SGHVS, CDR2 FNYEAQ. The part of the CDR3 DNA that was read is TGTGCCAGCAGCTTTAGCGGGGCCTCAGACTACAATGAG. Its protein is CASSFSGASDYNE. The entire CDR3 protein is CASSFSGASDYNEQFF.

Of note for this clone: The observed sequence ends 3 residues before the CDR3 terminus, with the missing tail filled in from the germline J gene. The chain has TRBV5-1 and TRBJ2-1, with 8 bases that match TRBD2. This CDR3 comprises 14 residues. From germline, CDR1 is SGHRS and CDR2 YFSETQ. J was trimmed by 9 bases and V by 4 bases; bases with no gene match: 9. The sequenced CDR3 bases are TGCGCCAGCAGCCTATCCGGGACTAGGTCTGAG. Translation gives CASSLSGTRSE. The whole CDR3 is CASSLSGTRSEQFF.

Comment on this clone: The read ends 3 residues shy of where the CDR3 ends; the end is completed using the germline J gene. This chain uses TRBV7-9 with TRBJ2-6; D may be TRBD1 (6 bases). The CDR3 runs to 14 residues. From germline, CDR1 is SEHNR and CDR2 FQNEAQ (reference sequence). V was clipped by 9 bases and J by 4 bases, with 13 bases between them. The CDR3 spells CARQTGTGANVLTF. The DNA read from the CDR3 is TGTGCCAGACAAACAGGGACCGGGGCCAACGTC.

As for this clone: Sequencing ends 3 residues short of the CDR3 end; the germline J gene provides the rest. The gene calls are TRBV19 and TRBJ1-2; D call uncertain. V was trimmed by 5 bases and J by 2 bases, leaving 15 bases between them. The CDR3 covers 15 residues. CDR1 and CDR2 (germline): LNHDA, SQIVND (reference sequence). CDR3 residues: CASSALATVNYGYTF. Incomplete CDR3 DNA: TGTGCCAGTAGTGCATTAGCGACGGTGAACTATGGC.

The CDR3 region is CASSRFRGTYNEQFF. Partial CDR3 DNA: TGTGCCAGCAGCCGATTCAGGGGAACCTACAATGAG. The chain has TRBV5-6 and TRBJ2-1, with D possibly matching TRBD1 (6 bases). Coverage ceases 3 residues before the CDR3 finishes, and the germline J gene fills in the end. The CDR3 loop spans 15 amino acids. Germline V CDR1 and CDR2: SGHDT, YYEEEE. V lost 4 bases and J 2 bases, leaving 13 bases between the germline ends.

Points on this clone: From the germline J gene comes the end of the CDR3, since the read stops 3 residues before it. The gene calls are TRBV11-2 and TRBJ2-3, with D uncertain. CDR1 and CDR2 (germline): SGHAT, FQNNGV. The CDR3 length is 11 residues. Trimming shortened V by 5 bases and J by 4 bases, and 4 bases separated the two germline ends. The CDR3 bases that were read are TGTGCCAGCAGCCCCTCAGATACG. It specifies CASSPSDT. The complete CDR3 sequence is CASSPSDTQYF.

Regarding this clone: The sequenced fragment ends 3 residues before the CDR3 boundary, so the rest is inferred from the germline J gene. The chain joins TRBV30 to TRBJ1-1, with D possibly being TRBD1 (6 bases). Trimming stripped 3 bases from V and 7 bases from J, with 15 bases between. CDR3 length: 13 residues. Germline loops: CDR1 GTSNPN, CDR2 SVGIG (reference sequence). The sequenced CDR3 bases are TGTGCCTGGAGGGGCCAGGGGCACGGTGAA. Residues: CAWRGQGHGE. The full CDR3 is CAWRGQGHGEAFF.

A word on this clone: The sequence runs out 3 residues before the end of the CDR3; the remainder is reconstructed from the germline J gene. The V and J genes are TRBV6-2 or TRBV6-3 and TRBJ2-3, with TRBD2 matching 14 bases. With 3 bases clipped from V and 5 bases from J, the junction kept 4 bases outside the gene matches. Germline V gene lookup returns CDR1 MNHEY and CDR2 SVGEGT. This CDR3 comprises 16 residues. The chain's CDR3 is CASSYFGLAGGDTQYF. The sequenced CDR3 bases are TGTGCCAGCAGTTATTTCGGACTAGCGGGAGGAGATACG.

Here the CDR3 reads CASSSGQGAETQYF. The DNA read from the CDR3 is TGTGCCAGCAGCTCGGGACAGGGGGCTGAGACC. The chain is built from TRBV11-2 and TRBJ2-5, with TRBD1 matching over 12 bases. The read falls 3 residues short of the CDR3 end, and the missing part is taken from the germline J gene. This CDR3 is built from 14 residues. J was trimmed by 5 bases and V by 4 bases; bases with no gene match: 2. Germline loops: CDR1 SGHAT, CDR2 FQNNGV.

On this clone itself: The read is 3 residues too short to cover the CDR3 end, so that end is filled in from the germline J gene. V and J are TRBV6-1 and TRBJ1-5; 8 nucleotides align to TRBD1. CDR3 length: 17 amino acids. J lost 4 bases, V lost 1 base, and 9 bases had no gene match. Germline assignment: CDR1 MNHNS and CDR2 SASEGT. CDR3 bases read: TGTGCCAGCAGTGAAGGAGTGGGGACAGGACCTAATCAGCCC. Protein: CASSEGVGTGPNQP. The entire CDR3 protein is CASSEGVGTGPNQPQHF.

Of note for this clone: Coverage ceases 3 residues before the CDR3 finishes, and the germline J gene fills in the end. The chain is built from TRBV10-1 and TRBJ2-3; TRBD2 aligns across 11 bases. Unmatched junction bases numbered 3, after V lost 4 bases and J lost 0 bases. This CDR3 contains 16 residues. The V gene's germline CDR1 is WNHNN and CDR2 SYGVQD (reference sequence). CDR3 sequence: CASSGLAGTSTDTQYF. CDR3 DNA (partial): TGCGCCAGCAGTGGACTAGCGGGAACTAGCACAGATACG.

Regarding this clone: The CDR3 end is not reached by the read, which stops 3 residues before it; the germline J gene fills it in. J is TRBJ2-7 and V is TRBV4-2; 10 bases fit TRBD2. The CDR3 runs 17 residues. Germline lookup yields CDR1 LGHNA and CDR2 YNFKEQ. After removal of 0 bases from V and 2 bases from J, the junction contained 7 bases not matched to a gene. Incomplete CDR3 DNA: TGTGCCAGCAGCCAAGATGAGCCTAGCGGGAGAGCCTACGAG. It specifies CASSQDEPSGRAYE. The full CDR3 reads CASSQDEPSGRAYEQYF.

To note about this clone: Read coverage stops 3 residues before the CDR3 terminus; the germline J gene supplies the remainder. V gene TRBV6-4 combines with J gene TRBJ1-1; D not resolved. This CDR3 contains 14 residues. The ends were cut back, 6 bases at V and 1 base at J, with 12 bases in the middle. CDR1 and CDR2 from the germline V gene are MRHNA and SNTAGT. The part of the CDR3 DNA that was read is TGTGCCAGCAGAAGATTAGCGTCGAACACTGAA. Amino acids: CASRRLASNTE. The full CDR3 is CASRRLASNTEAFF.

On this clone: The observed sequence ends 3 residues before the CDR3 terminus, with the missing tail filled in from the germline J gene. The genes are TRBV5-5 and TRBJ2-3, with 13 nucleotides matching TRBD2. The V segment lost 4 bases and the J segment 4 bases; nucleotides outside the gene matches: 3. Germline assignment: CDR1 SGHKS and CDR2 YYEKEE (reference sequence). The CDR3 loop spans 15 amino acids. The CDR3 loop is CASSPGLAGADTQYF. The sequenced CDR3 bases are TGTGCCAGCAGCCCAGGACTAGCGGGAGCAGATACG. The full variable domain, in which reference TRBV5-5 and TRBJ2-3 provide the parts outside the CDR3, is DAGVTQSPTHLIKTRGQQVTLRCSPISGHKSVSWYQQVLGQGPQFIFQYYEKEERGRGNFPDRFSARQFPNYSSELNVNALLLGDSALYLCASSPGLAGADTQYFGPGTRLTVL.

A note on this clone: The observed sequence ends 3 residues before the CDR3 terminus, with the missing tail filled in from the germline J gene. The chain couples TRBV18 to TRBJ2-1; 12 bases map to TRBD2. This CDR3 has 15 amino acids. The germline CDR1 and CDR2 sequences are KGHSH and LQKENI. Trimming at V came to 0 bases and at J to 9 bases, leaving 3 bases not matched to a gene. CDR3 DNA (partial): TGTGCCAGCTCACCACCGACTAGCGGGAGAGGTGAG. Residues: CASSPPTSGRGE. In full, the CDR3 reads CASSPPTSGRGEQFF.

About this clone: The CDR3 end falls 3 residues outside the read, so it is completed with the germline J gene. The chain recombines TRBV28 with TRBJ2-7, with TRBD2 matching over 9 bases. Germline V lookup: CDR1 MDHEN, CDR2 SYDVKM. The CDR3 spans 14 residues. The J segment lost 3 bases and the V segment lost 3 bases, leaving 3 bases of the junction unmatched. The CDR3 loop reads CASSLFSGGYEQYF. The covered CDR3 bases are TGTGCCAGCAGTTTGTTTAGCGGGGGCTACGAG.